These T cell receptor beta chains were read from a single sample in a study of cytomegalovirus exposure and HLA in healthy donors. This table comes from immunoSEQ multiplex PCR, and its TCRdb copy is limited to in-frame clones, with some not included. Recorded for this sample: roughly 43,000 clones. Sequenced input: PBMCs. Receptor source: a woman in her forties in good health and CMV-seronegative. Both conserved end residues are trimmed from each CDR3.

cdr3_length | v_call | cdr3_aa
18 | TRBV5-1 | ASRRLWSGTGSSFTYEQY
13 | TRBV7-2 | ASSPEEVETYEQY
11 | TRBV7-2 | ASSLGANTEAF
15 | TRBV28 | ASSLIGLAGEHREQY
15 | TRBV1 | TSSWDRESLPLYGYT
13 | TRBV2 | ASSLEGQGVNTIY
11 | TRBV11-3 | ASSLASRATVF
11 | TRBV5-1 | ASSTTGDQPQH
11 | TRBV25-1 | ASSQPTSGTQF
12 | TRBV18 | ASSPPGLYYGYT
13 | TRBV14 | ASSQGLAGAYEQY
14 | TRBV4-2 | ASSQAGLAGDNEQF
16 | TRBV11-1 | ASSLGPGLAALRETQY
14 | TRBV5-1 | ASSWGGTGGNQPQH
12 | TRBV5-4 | ASSLAGHPGELF
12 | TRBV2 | ASRAGPNTGELF
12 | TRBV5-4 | ASSLGQGEETQY
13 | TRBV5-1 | ASSLYWDRTYEQY
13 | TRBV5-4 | ASSPRGVGNTEAF
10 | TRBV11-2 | ASSLAVYEQY
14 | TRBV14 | ASSPRTSGRADTQY
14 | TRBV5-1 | ASSLAGHPFSYGYT
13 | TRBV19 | ASSTVQGVNTEAF
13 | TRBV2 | ASRRIASNTGELF
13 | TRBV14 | ASSPLGSGIETQY
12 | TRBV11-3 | ASSLGDSYNEQF
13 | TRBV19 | ASSIRTDSNQPQH
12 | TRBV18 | ASSQRSGRETQY
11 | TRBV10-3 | AISVDGTYEQY
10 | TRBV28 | ASSGGKETQY
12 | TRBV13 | ASSFLRQHNEQY
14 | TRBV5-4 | ASSLNGGSAYNEQF
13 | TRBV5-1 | ASSPIGTRPTEQF
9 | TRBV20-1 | SARDTDTQY
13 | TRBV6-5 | ASSYSMPGGNEQF
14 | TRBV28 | ASSFLVGEGRYEQY
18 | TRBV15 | ATSSASGTGGVGAKNIQY
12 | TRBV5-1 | ASSPGQGPYEQY
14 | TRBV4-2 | ASSQEALPGGNIQY
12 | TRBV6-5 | ASSELAGSNEQF
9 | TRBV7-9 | ASGLTGTQY
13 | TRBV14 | ASSQMVGSGNTIY
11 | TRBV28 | ASSLLTDYGYT
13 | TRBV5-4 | ASSLLGTRVEKLF
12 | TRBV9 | ASSVLPEGYEQY
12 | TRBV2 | ASSGQVLDQPQH
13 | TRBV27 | ASSFIQGGTGELF
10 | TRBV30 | ACSGVSNEQF
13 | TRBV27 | ASKVGTGESYEQY
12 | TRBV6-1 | ASSELRGNTEDF
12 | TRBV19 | ASTPGGKIYGYT
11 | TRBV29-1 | SVDTGGVYEQY
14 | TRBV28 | ASSFSLAGLAYEQY
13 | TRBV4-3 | ASSQDSSSYNEQF
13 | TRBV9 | ASSAETIFPNEQF
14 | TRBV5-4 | ASSPMLAGVSETQY